Listed below are T cell receptor beta chains from one sample, sequenced in a study of T cells in Graves' hyperthyroidism and ophthalmopathy. MiXCR, run by TCRdb on the multiplex PCR reads, gives a single entry per CDR3 protein. Altogether around 760,000 distinct CDR3 sequences are present, just over 35% being singletons, with the ten largest covering roughly 31%. Input material: blood. These receptors originate from a woman in her thirties or forties with Graves' hyperthyroidism. CDR3s include the opening cysteine and the closing phenylalanine or tryptophan. Fields, in order: J gene, D gene, V gene, clone size, CDR3 DNA, CDR3 protein. A D gene is named only where the DNA matches it firmly. Only some rows state a clone size, as once, few, many or a class for expanded clones.

j_gene: TRBJ2-7
d_gene: .
v_gene: TRBV7-2
abundance: .
CDR3nt: TGTGCCAGCAGCTCCGACCCCCCCTACGAGCAGTACTTC
CDR3aa: CASSSDPPYEQYF

j_gene: TRBJ1-2
d_gene: .
v_gene: TRBV6-5
abundance: few
CDR3nt: TGTGCCAGCAGTTACTCTTCCGGCGGATACTATGGCTACACCTTC
CDR3aa: CASSYSSGGYYGYTF

j_gene: TRBJ1-5
d_gene: TRBD1
v_gene: TRBV10-3
abundance: .
CDR3nt: TGTGCCAGCAGTTACTCCAGACAGGGGGATCAGCCCCAGCATTTT
CDR3aa: CASSYSRQGDQPQHF

j_gene: TRBJ1-5
d_gene: TRBD1
v_gene: TRBV5-6
abundance: .
CDR3nt: TGTGCCAGCAGCACAGGGGGCCCTACCTGGAATCAGCCCCAGCATTTT
CDR3aa: CASSTGGPTWNQPQHF

j_gene: TRBJ1-1
d_gene: .
v_gene: TRBV19
abundance: many
CDR3nt: TGTGCCAGTAGAGAGCGGATCGGCACTGAAGCTTTCTTT
CDR3aa: CASRERIGTEAFF

j_gene: TRBJ1-1
d_gene: .
v_gene: TRBV20-1
abundance: many
CDR3nt: TGCAGTGCGAAAACGGGACACCTGAACACTGAAGCTTTCTTT
CDR3aa: CSAKTGHLNTEAFF

j_gene: TRBJ1-2
d_gene: .
v_gene: TRBV24-1
abundance: many
CDR3nt: TGTGCCACCAGCTTACAGGGTTCCCGATTCTATGGCTACACCTTC
CDR3aa: CATSLQGSRFYGYTF

j_gene: TRBJ2-2
d_gene: .
v_gene: TRBV10-3
abundance: .
CDR3nt: TGTGCCATCAGTGAAAGGAAGGGGACCGGGGAGCTGTTTTTT
CDR3aa: CAISERKGTGELFF

j_gene: TRBJ1-6
d_gene: TRBD1
v_gene: TRBV6-5
abundance: .
CDR3nt: TGTGCCAGCAGCCGGGGACAGGGGGATAGTCCCCTCCACTTT
CDR3aa: CASSRGQGDSPLHF

j_gene: TRBJ2-7
d_gene: TRBD2
v_gene: TRBV27
abundance: few
CDR3nt: TGTGCCAGCAGTTTATCGGGGCTAGCGGGAGACGAGCAGTACTTC
CDR3aa: CASSLSGLAGDEQYF

j_gene: TRBJ1-1
d_gene: TRBD1
v_gene: TRBV5-6
abundance: few
CDR3nt: TGTGCCAGCAGCCACAGGGGAGAAGCTTTCTTT
CDR3aa: CASSHRGEAFF

j_gene: TRBJ1-5
d_gene: TRBD1
v_gene: TRBV20-1
abundance: few
CDR3nt: TGCAGTGCGTTGGACAGGGCATGGTTACGGAATCAGCCCCAGCATTTT
CDR3aa: CSALDRAWLRNQPQHF

j_gene: TRBJ1-2
d_gene: .
v_gene: TRBV12-3/TRBV12-4
abundance: few
CDR3nt: TGTGCCAGCAGTTTTGCTCCTGGCGCTATTTATGGCTACACCTTC
CDR3aa: CASSFAPGAIYGYTF

j_gene: TRBJ1-1
d_gene: .
v_gene: TRBV10-3
abundance: many
CDR3nt: TGTGCCATCAGTGGGGGGGACACTGAAGCTTTCTTT
CDR3aa: CAISGGDTEAFF

j_gene: TRBJ1-1
d_gene: .
v_gene: TRBV29-1
abundance: .
CDR3nt: TGCAGCGTTACCGGGGGCGGCTCAGGGAACACTGAAGCTTCCTTT
CDR3aa: CSVTGGGSGNTEASF